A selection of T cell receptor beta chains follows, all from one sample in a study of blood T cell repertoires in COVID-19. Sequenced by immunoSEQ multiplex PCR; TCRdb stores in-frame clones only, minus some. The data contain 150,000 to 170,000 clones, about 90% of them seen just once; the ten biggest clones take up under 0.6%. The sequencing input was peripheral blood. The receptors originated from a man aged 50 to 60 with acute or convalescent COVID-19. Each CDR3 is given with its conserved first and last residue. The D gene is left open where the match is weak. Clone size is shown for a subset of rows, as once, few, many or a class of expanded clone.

CASSSQTGTLAGNTIYF,TGTGCCAGCAGCTCACAAACCGGGACACTCGCTGGAAACACCATATATTTT,TRBJ1-3,TRBV11-2,-,17,-
CASSPQGAYTGELFF,TGTGCCAGTAGTCCACAGGGGGCTTACACCGGGGAGCTGTTTTTT,TRBJ2-2,TRBV19,-,15,TRBD1
CASSPPLAGGTYNEQFF,TGCGCCAGCAGCCCACCCTTAGCGGGAGGAACCTACAATGAGCAGTTCTTC,TRBJ2-1,TRBV5-1,-,17,TRBD2
CASSEQGVSNYGYTF,TGTGCCAGCAGTGAACAGGGGGTCTCGAACTATGGCTACACCTTC,TRBJ1-2,TRBV6-1,-,15,TRBD1
CASSRDRDGKPQHF,TGTGCCAGCAGTCGAGACAGGGACGGGAAGCCCCAGCATTTT,TRBJ1-5,TRBV6-5,once,14,TRBD1
CSVGGQVNTEAFF,TGCAGCGTTGGGGGACAGGTTAATACTGAAGCTTTCTTT,TRBJ1-1,TRBV29-1,-,13,TRBD1
CAWSRGIPSEQYF,TGTGCCTGGAGTAGAGGGATTCCCTCCGAGCAGTACTTC,TRBJ2-7,TRBV30,-,13,-
CASSPGTRGEQFF,TGTGCCAGCAGCCCCGGGACACGGGGTGAGCAGTTCTTC,TRBJ2-1,TRBV4-2,-,13,-
CASSLFSTNEKLFF,TGTGCCAGCAGCTTATTCTCAACTAATGAAAAACTGTTTTTT,TRBJ1-4,TRBV7-9,-,14,-
CASSLQQGAVETQYF,TGTGCCAGCAGCTTGCAACAGGGGGCGGTGGAGACCCAGTACTTC,TRBJ2-5,TRBV7-9,once,15,TRBD1
CASSQGQASPQHF,TGTGCCAGCAGCCAAGGACAGGCTAGTCCCCAGCATTTT,TRBJ1-5,TRBV3-1/TRBV3-2,-,13,-
CASSPQRGGQGGTGELFF,TGTGCCAGTAGTCCTCAGAGGGGGGGACAGGGTGGTACCGGGGAGCTGTTTTTT,TRBJ2-2,TRBV19,-,18,TRBD1
CASRRQGTGQPQHF,TGTGCCAGCAGGCGACAGGGAACGGGTCAGCCCCAGCATTTT,TRBJ1-5,TRBV27,-,14,TRBD1
CASSQDLRQGNGNTIYF,TGTGCCAGCAGCCAAGATTTAAGGCAGGGGAATGGAAACACCATATATTTT,TRBJ1-3,TRBV3-1/TRBV3-2,-,17,-
CASSVSGLGNEKLFF,TGTGCCAGCAGCGTGTCAGGTTTGGGTAATGAAAAACTGTTTTTT,TRBJ1-4,TRBV9,-,15,-
CAWSVTFGQIEETQYF,TGTGCCTGGAGTGTTACCTTTGGACAGATAGAAGAGACCCAGTACTTC,TRBJ2-5,TRBV30,-,16,-
CASSLRTSGGQADTQYF,TGTGCCAGCAGCTTAAGGACTAGCGGGGGGCAGGCAGATACGCAGTATTTT,TRBJ2-3,TRBV5-4,-,17,TRBD2
CSAFSYDTQYF,TGCAGTGCTTTCTCCTACGATACGCAGTATTTT,TRBJ2-3,TRBV20-1,-,11,-
CASRVEGNTEAFF,TGTGCCAGCAGGGTGGAGGGGAACACTGAAGCTTTCTTT,TRBJ1-1,TRBV2,-,13,-
CASSLAGQGFGTNEKLFF,TGTGCCAGCAGCTTGGCCGGACAGGGTTTTGGAACTAATGAAAAACTGTTTTTT,TRBJ1-4,TRBV5-6,few,18,TRBD1
CASSPGWDRASEAFF,TGTGCCAGCTCACCAGGTTGGGACAGGGCTAGTGAAGCTTTCTTT,TRBJ1-1,TRBV18,-,15,TRBD1
CASSLPGGVAEAFF,TGTGCCAGCAGCCTACCGGGGGGAGTCGCTGAAGCTTTCTTT,TRBJ1-1,TRBV11-2,once,14,-
CASSVPLAGGGDEQFF,TGTGCCAGCAGCGTCCCACTAGCGGGAGGCGGGGATGAGCAGTTCTTC,TRBJ2-1,TRBV13,-,16,TRBD2
CASRTLTSGRAGEQFF,TGTGCCAGTAGGACCCTAACTAGCGGGAGGGCCGGTGAGCAGTTCTTC,TRBJ2-1,TRBV19,-,16,TRBD2
CASSVGAWEETQYF,TGTGCCAGCAGCGTAGGCGCCTGGGAGGAGACCCAGTACTTC,TRBJ2-5,TRBV9,-,14,-
CSARATEAFF,TGCAGTGCTAGAGCAACTGAAGCTTTCTTT,TRBJ1-1,TRBV20-1,-,10,-
CASTGPTGELFF,TGTGCCAGCACTGGGCCCACCGGGGAGCTGTTTTTT,TRBJ2-2,TRBV28,-,12,-
CASSQERGNTEAFF,TGTGCCAGCAGCCAAGAAAGGGGGAACACTGAAGCTTTCTTT,TRBJ1-1,TRBV4-2,-,14,-
CASSGTRAINQPQHF,TGTGCCAGCAGTGGTACCAGGGCTATCAATCAGCCCCAGCATTTT,TRBJ1-5,TRBV27,-,15,-
CASTNWGVANTGELFF,TGTGCCAGTACAAATTGGGGGGTCGCGAACACCGGGGAGCTGTTTTTT,TRBJ2-2,TRBV19,-,16,-
CASSLAPGGNTEAFF,TGTGCCAGCAGCTTAGCCCCAGGGGGCAACACTGAAGCTTTCTTT,TRBJ1-1,TRBV13,-,15,TRBD1
CASSTGGGNQPQHF,TGTGCCAGTAGTACAGGGGGAGGCAATCAGCCCCAGCATTTT,TRBJ1-5,TRBV19,-,14,TRBD1
CASSHMDRVEKLFF,TGCGCCAGCAGCCATATGGACAGGGTCGAAAAACTGTTTTTT,TRBJ1-4,TRBV4-1,-,14,TRBD1
CASSFVQGEEAFF,TGTGCCAGCTCATTCGTACAGGGAGAGGAAGCTTTCTTT,TRBJ1-1,TRBV18,-,13,-
CASTQGRRTNTGELFF,TGTGCCAGCACCCAGGGGCGACGGACGAACACCGGGGAGCTGTTTTTT,TRBJ2-2,TRBV7-9,-,16,-
CASSIRGFGYGYTF,TGTGCCAGCAGCATCAGGGGATTCGGCTATGGCTACACCTTC,TRBJ1-2,TRBV28,-,14,-
CASSLASGRPNEQYF,TGTGCCAGCAGCTTAGCCAGCGGGAGGCCCAACGAGCAGTACTTC,TRBJ2-7,TRBV7-9,-,15,TRBD2